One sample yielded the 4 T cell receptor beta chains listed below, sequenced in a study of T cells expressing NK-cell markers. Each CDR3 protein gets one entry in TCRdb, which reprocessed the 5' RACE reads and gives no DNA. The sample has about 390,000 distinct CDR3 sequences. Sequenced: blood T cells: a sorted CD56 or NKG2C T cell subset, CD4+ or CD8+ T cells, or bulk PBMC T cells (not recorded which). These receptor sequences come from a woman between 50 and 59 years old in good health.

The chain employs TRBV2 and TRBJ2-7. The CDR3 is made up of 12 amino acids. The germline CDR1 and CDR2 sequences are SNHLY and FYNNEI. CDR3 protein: CASGLLIYEQYF.

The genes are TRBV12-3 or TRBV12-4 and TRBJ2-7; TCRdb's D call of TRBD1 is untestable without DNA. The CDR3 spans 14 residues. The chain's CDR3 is CASRFRGPSYEQYF.

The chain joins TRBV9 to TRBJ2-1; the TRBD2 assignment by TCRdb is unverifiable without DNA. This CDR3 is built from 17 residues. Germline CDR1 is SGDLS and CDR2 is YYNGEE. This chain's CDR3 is CASSATSGRALHNEQFF.

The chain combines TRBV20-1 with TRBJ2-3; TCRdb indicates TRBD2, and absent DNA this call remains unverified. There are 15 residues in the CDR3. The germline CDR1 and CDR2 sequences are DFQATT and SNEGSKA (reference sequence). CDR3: CSTWSQASGFDTQYF.